Below are 4 T cell receptor beta chains sequenced from a single sample in a study of blood T cell repertoires in COVID-19. Assay used: immunoSEQ multiplex PCR; TCRdb lists only in-frame clones, some missing. The data show 330,000 or so clones, approximately 90% seen once. Sequencing input: peripheral blood. These receptors came from a woman in her sixties or seventies with COVID-19, enrolled during active disease.

The genes are TRBV19 and TRBJ1-6; 7 bases fit TRBD1. The CDR3 spans 14 residues. The V and J ends lost 5 bases and 8 bases, in that order; junction bases with no gene match: 6. Germline values: CDR1 LNHDA, CDR2 SQIVND (reference sequence). The CDR3 nucleotides read TGTGCCAGTAGTCACCGGGACAGAGATTCACCCCTCCACTTT. This encodes CASSHRDRDSPLHF.

The chain combines TRBV2 with TRBJ1-4, with D perhaps matching TRBD1 (5 bases). This CDR3 spans 15 amino acids. Germline CDR1 is SNHLY and CDR2 is FYNNEI. The V and J ends lost 0 bases and 6 bases respectively, with 11 bases between them. CDR3 residues: CASSEALGTYEKLFF. The CDR3 DNA follows: TGTGCCAGCAGTGAAGCGCTTGGGACTTATGAAAAACTGTTTTTT.

This clone has more than one count but fewer than ten. V gene TRBV3-1 (or the pseudogene TRBV3-2) combines with J gene TRBJ2-7; 8 bases line up with TRBD1. The V gene end was trimmed by 4 bases and the J gene end by 6 bases; junction bases not matched to a gene: 8. This CDR3 comprises 14 residues. CDR1 and CDR2 (germline): LGHDT, YNNKEL (reference sequence). The DNA for the CDR3 is TGTGCCAGCAGCCCTGGACAGGGAATGGGCGAGCAGTACTTC. Translation gives CASSPGQGMGEQYF.

The rearrangement uses TRBV6-4 and TRBJ1-2; possible D gene TRBD1, 6 bases. V dropped 6 bases and J dropped 7 bases, with 15 bases sitting between them. Germline CDR1 MRHNA, CDR2 SNTAGT. This CDR3 has 13 residues. CDR3 DNA: TGTGCCAGCAGGCCCTCGGGGGGCCGTGGCTACACCTTC. It specifies CASRPSGGRGYTF.